This TCR beta chain was retrieved from a study of tissue T cells after allogeneic stem cell transplantation. On this clone: What it binds is not known.

The junction had 9 bases not matched to a gene; V was cut back by 5 bases and J by 6 bases. CDR1 MDHEN and CDR2 SYDVKM come from the germline V gene. The length of the CDR3 is 15 residues. Regarding the study as a whole: Few T cell clones were shared across patients, but motif clusters showed tissue-specific shared signatures. Anatomically similar tissues had similar TCR repertoires within each patient. Which tissue TCRs were alloreactive or antigen-specific was not determined. Some clones might be persisting host cells.

The repertoire was sequenced with immunoSEQ multiplex PCR; TCRdb's copy has only in-frame clones and lacks some. Of approximately 3,500 clones in the sample, roughly 76% were seen once. Enrolled prospectively were adult allogeneic hematopoietic cell transplant recipients whose graft-versus-host disease was steroid-refractory. Autopsy tissues spanned esophagus to rectum, liver, skin, and lymphoid organs including spleen. The chain uses TRBV28 and TRBJ2-3, with 9 bases identical to TRBD2. The sequence was collected from a male patient at least 60 years old with steroid-refractory graft-versus-host disease after an allogeneic stem cell transplant. Some T cells may have originated in the graft donor. The material was small intestine tissue, obtained at autopsy. The CDR3 coding sequence is TGTGCCAGCAGTAGCGGGGGGCGAGCATCCGATACGCAGTATTTT. Protein: CASSSGGRASDTQYF. Looking up the rest from reference TRBV28 and TRBJ2-3 gives the full variable domain: DVKVTQSSRYLVKRTGEKVFLECVQDMDHENMFWYRQDPGLGLRLIYFSYDVKMKEKGDIPEGYSVSREKKERFSLILESASTNQTSMYLCASSSGGRASDTQYFGPGTRLTVL.